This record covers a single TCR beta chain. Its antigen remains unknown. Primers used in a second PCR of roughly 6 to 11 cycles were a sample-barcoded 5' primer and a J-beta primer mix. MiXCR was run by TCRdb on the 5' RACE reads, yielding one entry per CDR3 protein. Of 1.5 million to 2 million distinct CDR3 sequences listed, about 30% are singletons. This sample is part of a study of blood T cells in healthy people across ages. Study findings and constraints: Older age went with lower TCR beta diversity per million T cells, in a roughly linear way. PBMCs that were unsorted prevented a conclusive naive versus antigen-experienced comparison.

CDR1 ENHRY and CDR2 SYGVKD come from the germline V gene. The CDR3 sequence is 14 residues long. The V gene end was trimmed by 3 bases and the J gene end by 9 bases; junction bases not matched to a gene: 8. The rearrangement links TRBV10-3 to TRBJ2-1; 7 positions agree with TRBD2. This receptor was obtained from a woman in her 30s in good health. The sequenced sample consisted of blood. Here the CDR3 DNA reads TGTGCCATCAGTGAAACGGGAGGCACGTCTGAGCAGTTCTTC. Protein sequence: CAISETGGTSEQFF.